This T cell receptor beta chain was observed in a study of regulatory T cells in long-lasting Graves disease. Germline-derived CDR1 and CDR2 are KGHSH and LQKENI. V lost 0 bases and J 3 bases, leaving 11 bases between the germline ends. This CDR3 contains 15 residues. CDR3-region Arm-PCR and iRepertoire HTBI primers produced the TCR beta libraries. TCRdb independently ran MiXCR on the multiplex PCR reads; one entry per CDR3 protein. Of hundreds of thousands of distinct CDR3 sequences listed, less than 25% are singletons. The time point was: persistent/refractory GD, antithyroid drugs over 5 years with positive TRAb. Extracted RNA from PBMCs served as the source of the TCR library.

The rearrangement uses TRBV18 and TRBJ2-5, with D tentatively TRBD1 (6 bases). This specimen consisted of peripheral blood mononuclear cells (PBMCs), obtained when the disease was refractory, from a patient treated with antithyroid drugs. This TCR derives from a female donor with Graves disease. CDR3 sequence (DNA): TGTGCCAGCTCACCACCGAACAGGGCGAAAGAGACCCAGTACTTC. Amino acids: CASSPPNRAKETQYF.